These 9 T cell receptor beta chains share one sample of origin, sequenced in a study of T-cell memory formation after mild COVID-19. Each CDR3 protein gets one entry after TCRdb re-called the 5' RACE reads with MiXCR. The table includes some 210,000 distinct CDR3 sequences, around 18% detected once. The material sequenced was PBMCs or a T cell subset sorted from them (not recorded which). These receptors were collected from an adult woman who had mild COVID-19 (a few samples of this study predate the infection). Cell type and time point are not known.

The CDR3 nucleotides are TGCGCCAGCAGCTGGACTAGCGGGGGTTATTCCTACAATGAGCAGTTCTTC. This gives the protein CASSWTSGGYSYNEQFF. V gene TRBV5-1 combines with J gene TRBJ2-1, with 13 bases matching TRBD2. The V and J ends lost 3 bases and 1 base, in that order; junction bases with no gene match: 4. The CDR3 is 17 residues long. Germline V CDR1 and CDR2: SGHRS, YFSETQ.

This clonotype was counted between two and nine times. CDR3 in DNA: TGTGCCAGCAGCTTAGGCGGGGCGGGTGGCTACACCTTC. Its translation: CASSLGGAGGYTF. This chain links TRBV7-2 with TRBJ1-2; D might be TRBD1 (5 bases). Germline CDR1 SGHTA, CDR2 FQGNSA. There are 13 residues in the CDR3. V gave up 1 base and J gave up 7 bases, with 10 bases separating them. Full variable domain (outside the CDR3, taken from reference TRBV7-2 and TRBJ1-2): GAGVSQSPSNKVTEKGKDVELRCDPISGHTALYWYRQSLGQGLEFLIYFQGNSAPDKSGLPSDRFSAERTGGSVSTLTIQRTQQEDSAVYLCASSLGGAGGYTFGSGTRLTVV.

CDR3 protein: CASSQDINTEAFF. CDR3 DNA: TGCGCCAGCAGCCAGGACATTAACACTGAAGCTTTCTTT. This rearrangement joins TRBV4-3 to TRBJ1-1; possibly TRBD1 for D (5 bases). The CDR3 length is 13 residues. Germline V gene lookup returns CDR1 LGHNA and CDR2 YSLEER. V was clipped by 3 bases and J by 2 bases, with 7 bases between them.

The CDR3 is CASSLWGQGSTGELFF. For the CDR3, the DNA is TGTGCCAGCAGTTTATGGGGCCAGGGAAGTACCGGGGAGCTGTTTTTT. This sequence joins TRBV27 and TRBJ2-2, with TRBD1 as a possible D gene (5 bases). Germline CDR1 reads MNHEY; CDR2 reads SMNVEV (reference sequence). Trimming stripped 1 base from V and 5 bases from J, with 14 bases between. The CDR3 length is 16 residues.

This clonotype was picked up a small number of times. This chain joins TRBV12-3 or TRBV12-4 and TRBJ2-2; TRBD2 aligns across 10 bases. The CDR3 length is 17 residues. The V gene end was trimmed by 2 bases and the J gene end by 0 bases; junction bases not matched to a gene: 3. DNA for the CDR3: TGTGCCAGCAGTTTACTAGCGGGGGCCTCGAACACCGGGGAGCTGTTTTTT. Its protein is CASSLLAGASNTGELFF.

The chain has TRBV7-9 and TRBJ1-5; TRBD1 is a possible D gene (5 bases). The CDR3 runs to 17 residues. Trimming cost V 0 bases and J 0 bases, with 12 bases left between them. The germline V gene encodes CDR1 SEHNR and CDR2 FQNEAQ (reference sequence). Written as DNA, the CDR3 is TGTGCCAGCAGCTTAGCCTTCTCGGGGCATAGCAATCAGCCCCAGCATTTT. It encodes CASSLAFSGHSNQPQHF.

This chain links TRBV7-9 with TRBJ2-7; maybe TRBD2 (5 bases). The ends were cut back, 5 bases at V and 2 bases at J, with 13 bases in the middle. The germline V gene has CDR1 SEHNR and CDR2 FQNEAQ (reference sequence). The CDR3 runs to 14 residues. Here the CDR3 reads CASSEPGRTYEQYF. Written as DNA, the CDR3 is TGTGCCAGCAGCGAACCGGGGAGAACCTACGAGCAGTACTTC.

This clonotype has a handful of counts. CDR3 DNA: TGTGCCAGCTCACAACTAGCGGGAGCGTCCGAGCAGTACTTC. It yields the protein CASSQLAGASEQYF. The rearrangement uses TRBV18 and TRBJ2-7; TRBD2 agrees at 11 bases. The CDR3 covers 14 residues. The junction had 5 bases not matched to a gene; V was cut back by 4 bases and J by 6 bases. Germline values: CDR1 KGHSH, CDR2 LQKENI.

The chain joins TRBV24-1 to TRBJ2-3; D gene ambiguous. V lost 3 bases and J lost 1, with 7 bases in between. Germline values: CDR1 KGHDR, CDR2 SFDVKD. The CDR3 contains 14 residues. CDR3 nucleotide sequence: TGTGCCACCAGTGATCTGACGGGCACAGATACGCAGTATTTT. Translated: CATSDLTGTDTQYF.